This T cell receptor beta chain comes out of a study of shared clonotypes between healthy human individuals. The germline V gene has CDR1 LNHDA and CDR2 SQIVND (reference sequence). The CDR3 runs 13 residues. The V and J ends lost 10 bases and 4 bases respectively, with 14 bases between them. The method was immunoSEQ multiplex PCR; TCRdb's version includes in-frame clones alone and lacks a portion of them. This table has about 1.5 million clones, 96% appearing once. The sequencing sample was made of naive CD4+ T cells sorted from blood. Subset described: CD45RA+ positively selected. The receptor comes from a man aged 25-45 years in good health. V gene TRBV19 combines with J gene TRBJ2-1; D is possibly TRBD1 or TRBD2 (5 bases each). The CDR3 sequence: CATTGPFYNEQFF. As DNA, the CDR3 is TGTGCCACGACGGGACCCTTTTACAATGAGCAGTTCTTC.